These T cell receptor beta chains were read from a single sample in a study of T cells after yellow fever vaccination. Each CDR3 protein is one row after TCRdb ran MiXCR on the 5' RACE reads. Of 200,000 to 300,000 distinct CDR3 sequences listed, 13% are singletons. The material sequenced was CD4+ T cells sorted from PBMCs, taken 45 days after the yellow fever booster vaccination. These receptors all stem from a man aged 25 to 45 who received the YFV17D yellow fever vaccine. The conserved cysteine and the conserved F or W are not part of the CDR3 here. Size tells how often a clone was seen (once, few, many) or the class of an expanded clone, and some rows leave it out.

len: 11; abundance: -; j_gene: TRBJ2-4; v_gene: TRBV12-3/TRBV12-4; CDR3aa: ASSPDRRNIQY
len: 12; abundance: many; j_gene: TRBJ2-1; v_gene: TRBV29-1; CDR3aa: SVEDQDRGLRQF
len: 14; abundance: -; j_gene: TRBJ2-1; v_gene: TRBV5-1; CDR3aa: ASSLARTSMSNEQF
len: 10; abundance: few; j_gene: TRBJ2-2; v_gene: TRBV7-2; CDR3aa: ASSLGRGELF
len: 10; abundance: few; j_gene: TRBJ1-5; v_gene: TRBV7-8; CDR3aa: ASSMSQGPQH
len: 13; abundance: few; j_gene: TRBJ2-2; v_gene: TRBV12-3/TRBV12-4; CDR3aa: ASSLRDSPKGELF
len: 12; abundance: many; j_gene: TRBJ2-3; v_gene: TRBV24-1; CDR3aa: ATREGQHTDTQY
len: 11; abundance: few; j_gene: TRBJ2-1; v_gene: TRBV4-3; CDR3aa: ASSQEPGFEQF
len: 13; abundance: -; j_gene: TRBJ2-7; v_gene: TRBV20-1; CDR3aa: SARRDTGTFYEQY
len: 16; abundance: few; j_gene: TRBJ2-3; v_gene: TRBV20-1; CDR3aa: SARDVTPGTGSTDTQY
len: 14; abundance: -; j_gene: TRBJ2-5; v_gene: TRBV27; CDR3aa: ASSFGKTGGFRAQY
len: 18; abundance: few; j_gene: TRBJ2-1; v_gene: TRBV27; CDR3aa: ASSPWTSGRALLSYNEQF
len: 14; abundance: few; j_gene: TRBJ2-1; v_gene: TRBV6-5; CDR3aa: ASSFSLTLSYNEQF
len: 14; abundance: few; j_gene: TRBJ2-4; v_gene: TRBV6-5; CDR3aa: ASSYSRRGAKNIQY
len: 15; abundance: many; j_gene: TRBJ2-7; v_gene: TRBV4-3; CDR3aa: ASSQGVVASGSYEQY
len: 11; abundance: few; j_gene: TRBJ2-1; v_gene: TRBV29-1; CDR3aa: SVEPLRGAEQF
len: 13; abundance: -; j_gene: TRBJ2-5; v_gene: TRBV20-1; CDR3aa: SASPGTSAQETQY
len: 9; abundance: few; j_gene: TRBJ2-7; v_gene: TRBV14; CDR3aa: ASSQHYEQY
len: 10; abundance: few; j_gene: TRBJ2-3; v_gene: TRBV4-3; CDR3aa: ASSQAGSKQY
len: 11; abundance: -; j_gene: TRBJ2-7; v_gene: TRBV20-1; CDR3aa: SASSGRNYEQY
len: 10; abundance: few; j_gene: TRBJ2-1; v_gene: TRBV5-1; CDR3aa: ASSFAGEEQF
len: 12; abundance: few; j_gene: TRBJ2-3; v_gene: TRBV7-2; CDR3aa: ASSFSVSADTQY
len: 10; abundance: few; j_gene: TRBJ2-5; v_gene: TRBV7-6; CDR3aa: ASSRPTETQY
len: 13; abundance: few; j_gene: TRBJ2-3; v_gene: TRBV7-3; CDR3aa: ASSLDRDRTDTQY
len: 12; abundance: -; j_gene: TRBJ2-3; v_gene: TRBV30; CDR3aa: AWSTGGSTDTQY
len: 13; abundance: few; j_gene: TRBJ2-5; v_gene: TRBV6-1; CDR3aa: ASSARSGSRETQY
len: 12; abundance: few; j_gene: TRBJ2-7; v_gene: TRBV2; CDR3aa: ASKGVQRLGEQY
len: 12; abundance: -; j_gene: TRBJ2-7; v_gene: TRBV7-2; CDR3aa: ASSLEWGTYEQY
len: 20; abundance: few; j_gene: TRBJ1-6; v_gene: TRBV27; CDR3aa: ASSYRRKGTGGPLGHNSPLH
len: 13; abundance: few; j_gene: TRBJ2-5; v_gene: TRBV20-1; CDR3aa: SARGTSGRQETQY
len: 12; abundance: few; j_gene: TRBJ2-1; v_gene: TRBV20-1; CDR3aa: SVSGTSGYNEQF
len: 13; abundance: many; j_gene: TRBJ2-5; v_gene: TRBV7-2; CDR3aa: ASSSQGANQETQY
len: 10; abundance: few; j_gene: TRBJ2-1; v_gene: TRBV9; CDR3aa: ASSGDWGEQF
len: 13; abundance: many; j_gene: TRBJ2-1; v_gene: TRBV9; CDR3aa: ASSVAGRLDNEQF
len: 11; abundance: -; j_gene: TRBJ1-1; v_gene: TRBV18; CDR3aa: ASSPFGDTEAF
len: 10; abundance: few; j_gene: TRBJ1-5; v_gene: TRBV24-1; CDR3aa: ATSDSNQPQH
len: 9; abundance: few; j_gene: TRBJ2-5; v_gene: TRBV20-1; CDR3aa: SARKEETQY
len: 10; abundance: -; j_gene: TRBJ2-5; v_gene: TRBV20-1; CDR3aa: SATGAQETQY
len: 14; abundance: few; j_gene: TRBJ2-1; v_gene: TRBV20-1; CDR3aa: SLYAGRANSYNEQF
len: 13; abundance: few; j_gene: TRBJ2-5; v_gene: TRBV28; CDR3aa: ASRSQEGLQETQY
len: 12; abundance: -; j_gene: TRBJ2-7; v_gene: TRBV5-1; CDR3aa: ASSSGQGPYEQY
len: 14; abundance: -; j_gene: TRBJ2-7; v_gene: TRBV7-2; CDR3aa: ASSVSSAGVNYEQY
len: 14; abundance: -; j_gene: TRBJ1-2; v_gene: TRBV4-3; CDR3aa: ASSQDRARKAYGYT
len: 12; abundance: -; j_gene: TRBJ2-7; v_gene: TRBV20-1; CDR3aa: SARTLAGKYEQY
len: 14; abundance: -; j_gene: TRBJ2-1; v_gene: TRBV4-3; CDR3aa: ASSQPSGRSYNEQF
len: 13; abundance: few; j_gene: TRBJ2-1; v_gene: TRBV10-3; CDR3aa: ATAKRGISYNEQF
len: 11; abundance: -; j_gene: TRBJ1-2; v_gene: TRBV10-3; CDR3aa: AISESTERGYT
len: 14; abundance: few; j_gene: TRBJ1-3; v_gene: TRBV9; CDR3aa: ASSVAGKSSGNTIY
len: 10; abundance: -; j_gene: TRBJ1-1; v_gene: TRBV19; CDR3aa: ASSTLYSEAF
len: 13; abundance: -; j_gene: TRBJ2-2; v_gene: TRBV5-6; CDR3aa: ASSENRLLTGELF
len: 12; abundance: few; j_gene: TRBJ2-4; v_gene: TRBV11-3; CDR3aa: ASSSVLGKNIQY
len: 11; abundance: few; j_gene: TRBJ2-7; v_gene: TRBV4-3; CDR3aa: ASSPQTGDEQY
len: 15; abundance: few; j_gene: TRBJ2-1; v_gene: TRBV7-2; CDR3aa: ASSSGTGTSGRNEQF
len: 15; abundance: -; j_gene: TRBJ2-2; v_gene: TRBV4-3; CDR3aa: ASSQDIRGSDTGELF
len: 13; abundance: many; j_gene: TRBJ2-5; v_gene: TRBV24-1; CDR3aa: ATNAGTGDSATQY
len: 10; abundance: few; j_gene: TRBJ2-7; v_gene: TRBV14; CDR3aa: ASSPGVYEQY